The T cell receptor (beta chain) described here comes from a study of vaccination and CD4 T cells after COVID-19. The wider study: The makeup of the convalescents was six males and four females, two of them Hispanic. Some control cultures received a CEFX pool, which served as the positive control. Others received an HIV-1 Nef pool or no peptide.

The Oncomine TCR Beta short-read assay sequenced DNA from cultured CD4+ T cells. Investigators isolated genomic DNA from cultured CD4+ T cells. MiXCR was run by TCRdb on the PCR reads, yielding one entry per CDR3 protein. There are 6,000 to 8,500 distinct CDR3 sequences in the sample; 73% occur only once, and over 15% lies in the top ten. Treatment described: approximately nine-day PBMC culture with coronavirus spike peptide pools or control peptides (ViraFEST assay). Peptide-pool expansion of antigen-specific T cells preceded TCR sequencing in ViraFEST. Germline CDR1 and CDR2: SGHTA and FQGNSA. The V gene lost 5 bases and the J gene lost 1 base, with 12 bases spanning the gap. The CDR3 contains 15 residues. About this clonotype itself: Antigen unknown.

The V gene is TRBV7-2, the J gene TRBJ2-1; the D gene is possibly TRBD2 (6 bases). The sequence was obtained from a human donor who had recovered from COVID-19. The sequenced sample consisted of CD4+ T cells from blood, cultured in vitro. CDR3 protein: CASSRRTKSYNEQFF. The DNA for the CDR3 is TGTGCCAGCAGCCGAAGGACTAAGTCCTACAATGAGCAGTTCTTC.